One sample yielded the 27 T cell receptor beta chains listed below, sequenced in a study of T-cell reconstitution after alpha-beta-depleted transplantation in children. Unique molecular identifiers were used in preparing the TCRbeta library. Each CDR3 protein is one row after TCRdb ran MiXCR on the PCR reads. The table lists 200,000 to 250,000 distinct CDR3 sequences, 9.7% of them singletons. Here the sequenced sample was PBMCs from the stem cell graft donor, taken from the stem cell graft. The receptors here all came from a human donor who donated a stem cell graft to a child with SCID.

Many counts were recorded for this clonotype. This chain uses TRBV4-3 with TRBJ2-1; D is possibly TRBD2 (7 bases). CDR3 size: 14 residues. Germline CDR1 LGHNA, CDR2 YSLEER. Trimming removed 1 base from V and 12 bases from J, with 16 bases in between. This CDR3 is CASSQVGGGGMQFF. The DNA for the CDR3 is TGCGCCAGCAGCCAAGTAGGGGGAGGGGGGATGCAGTTCTTC.

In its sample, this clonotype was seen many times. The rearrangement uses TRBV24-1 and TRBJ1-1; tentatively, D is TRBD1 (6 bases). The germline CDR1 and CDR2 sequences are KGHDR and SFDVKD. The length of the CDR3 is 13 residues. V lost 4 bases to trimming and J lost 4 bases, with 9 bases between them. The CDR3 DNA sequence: TGTGCCACCAGTGACAGGGGAGGCACTGAAGCTTTCTTT. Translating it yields CATSDRGGTEAFF.

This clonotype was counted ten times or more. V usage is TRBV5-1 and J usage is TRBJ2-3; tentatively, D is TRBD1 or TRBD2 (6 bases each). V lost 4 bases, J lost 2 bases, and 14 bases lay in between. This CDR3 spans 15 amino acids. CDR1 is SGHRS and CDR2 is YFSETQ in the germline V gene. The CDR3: CASSPRDTFTDTQYF. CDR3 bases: TGCGCCAGCAGCCCGCGGGACACCTTCACAGATACGCAGTATTTT.

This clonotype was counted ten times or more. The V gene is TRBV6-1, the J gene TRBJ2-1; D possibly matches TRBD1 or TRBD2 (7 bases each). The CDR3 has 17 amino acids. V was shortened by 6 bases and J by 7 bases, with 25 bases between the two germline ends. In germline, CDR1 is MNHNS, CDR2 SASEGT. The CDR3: CASSARGGLTQPNEQFF. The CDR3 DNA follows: TGTGCCAGCAGCGCCAGGGGGGGGCTCACGCAACCAAATGAGCAGTTCTTC.

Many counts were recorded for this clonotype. The CDR3 region has the DNA TGCAGTGCTAGGGGGGGACTAGCCGCAGATACGCAGTATTTT. Translated, it gives CSARGGLAADTQYF. The chain is built from TRBV20-1 and TRBJ2-3; 9 bases line up with TRBD2. Germline V gene data show CDR1 as DFQATT and CDR2 as SNEGSKA (reference sequence). The CDR3 totals 14 residues. With 3 bases clipped from V and 4 bases from J, the junction kept 5 bases outside the gene matches.

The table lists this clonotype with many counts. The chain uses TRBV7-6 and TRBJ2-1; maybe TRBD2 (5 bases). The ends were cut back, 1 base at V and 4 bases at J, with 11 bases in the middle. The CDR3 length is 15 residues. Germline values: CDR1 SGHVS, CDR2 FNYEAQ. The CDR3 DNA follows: TGTGCCAGCAGCTTAGACGTAGGAGGTTACAATGAGCAGTTCTTC. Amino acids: CASSLDVGGYNEQFF.

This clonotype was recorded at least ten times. CDR3 amino acids: CASSDRSQGVGYTF. CDR3 bases: TGTGCCAGCAGCGACCGATCTCAGGGTGTAGGCTACACCTTC. The J gene is TRBJ1-2, the V gene TRBV6-1; weak D call: TRBD1 (5 bases). The CDR3 extends over 14 amino acids. Germline V lookup: CDR1 MNHNS, CDR2 SASEGT. The V and J ends lost 6 bases and 8 bases respectively, with 19 bases between them.

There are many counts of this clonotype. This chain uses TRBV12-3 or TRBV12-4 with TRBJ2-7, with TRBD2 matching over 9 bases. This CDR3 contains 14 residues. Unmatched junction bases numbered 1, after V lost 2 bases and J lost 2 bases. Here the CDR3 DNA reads TGTGCCAGCAGTTTATCTAGCGGGGCCTACGAGCAGTACTTC. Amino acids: CASSLSSGAYEQYF.

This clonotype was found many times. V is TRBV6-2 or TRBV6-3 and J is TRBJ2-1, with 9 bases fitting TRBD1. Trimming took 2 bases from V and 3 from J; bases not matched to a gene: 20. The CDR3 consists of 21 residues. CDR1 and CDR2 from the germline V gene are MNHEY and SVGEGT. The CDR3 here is CASSYQSPGGTGYWGYNEQFF. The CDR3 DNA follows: TGTGCCAGCAGTTACCAATCTCCCGGGGGGACAGGGTATTGGGGCTACAATGAGCAGTTCTTC.

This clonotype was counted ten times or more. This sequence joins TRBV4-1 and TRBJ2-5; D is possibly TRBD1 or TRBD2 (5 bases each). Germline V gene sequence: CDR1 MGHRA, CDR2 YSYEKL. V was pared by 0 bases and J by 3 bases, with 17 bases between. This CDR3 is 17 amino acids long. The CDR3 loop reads CASSQDRGSKREETQYF. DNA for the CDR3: TGCGCCAGCAGCCAAGATCGGGGCTCTAAACGAGAAGAGACCCAGTACTTC.

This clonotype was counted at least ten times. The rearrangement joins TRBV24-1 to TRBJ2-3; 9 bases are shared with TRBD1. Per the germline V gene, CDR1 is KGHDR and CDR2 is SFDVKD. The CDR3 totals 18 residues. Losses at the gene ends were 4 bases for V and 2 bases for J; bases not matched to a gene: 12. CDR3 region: CATSERKGDRANTDTQYF. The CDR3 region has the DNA TGTGCCACCAGTGAGAGAAAGGGGGACAGGGCCAACACAGATACGCAGTATTTT.

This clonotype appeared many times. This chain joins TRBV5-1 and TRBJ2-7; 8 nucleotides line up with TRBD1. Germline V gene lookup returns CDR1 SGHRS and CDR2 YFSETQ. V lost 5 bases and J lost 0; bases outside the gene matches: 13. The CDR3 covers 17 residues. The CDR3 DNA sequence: TGCGCCAGCAGTTCGTGGTACGAGGGACAGGACTCCTACGAGCAGTACTTC. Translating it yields CASSSWYEGQDSYEQYF.

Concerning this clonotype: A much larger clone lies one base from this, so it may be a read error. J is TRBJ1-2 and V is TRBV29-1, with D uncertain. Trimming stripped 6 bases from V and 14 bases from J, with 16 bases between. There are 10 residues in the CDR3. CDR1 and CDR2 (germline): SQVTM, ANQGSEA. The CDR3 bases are TGCAGCGTCGAAATCTTAGGGCAGACCTTC. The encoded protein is CSVEILGQTF.

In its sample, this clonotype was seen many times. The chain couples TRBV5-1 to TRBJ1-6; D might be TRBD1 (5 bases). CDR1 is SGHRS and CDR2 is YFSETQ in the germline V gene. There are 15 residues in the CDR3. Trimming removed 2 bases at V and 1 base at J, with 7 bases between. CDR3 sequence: CASSLRGSYNSPLHF. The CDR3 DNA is TGCGCCAGCAGCTTAAGGGGTTCCTATAATTCACCCCTCCACTTT.

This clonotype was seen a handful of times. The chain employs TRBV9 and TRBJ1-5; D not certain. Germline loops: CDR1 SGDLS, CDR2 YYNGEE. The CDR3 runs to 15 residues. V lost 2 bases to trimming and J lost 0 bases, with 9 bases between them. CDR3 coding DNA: TGTGCCAGCAGCGTTCCCCTTTATAGCAATCAGCCCCAGCATTTT. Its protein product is CASSVPLYSNQPQHF.

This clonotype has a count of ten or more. CDR3 region: CASSESTSGGWNEQYF. The CDR3 DNA sequence: TGTGCCAGCAGTGAATCCACTAGCGGGGGGTGGAACGAGCAGTACTTC. V gene TRBV25-1 combines with J gene TRBJ2-7, with TRBD2 matching 12 bases. Per the germline V gene, CDR1 is MGHDK and CDR2 is SYGVNS. The trim removed 1 base at V and 5 bases at J, leaving 6 bases unmatched. The CDR3 consists of 16 residues.

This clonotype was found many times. In DNA, the CDR3 is TGCAGCGTTGCTGGCTACACCTTC. Amino acids: CSVAGYTF. The genes are TRBV29-1 and TRBJ1-2; no clear D gene. This CDR3 comprises 8 residues. The ends were cut back, 4 bases at V and 7 bases at J, with 1 base in the middle. Germline V gene sequence: CDR1 SQVTM, CDR2 ANQGSEA.

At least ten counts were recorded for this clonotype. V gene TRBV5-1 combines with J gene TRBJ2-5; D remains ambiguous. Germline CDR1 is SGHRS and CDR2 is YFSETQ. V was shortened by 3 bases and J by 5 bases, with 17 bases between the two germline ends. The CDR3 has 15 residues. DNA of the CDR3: TGCGCCAGCAGCTCGATTCGGGCAAACGAGGAGACCCAGTACTTC. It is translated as CASSSIRANEETQYF. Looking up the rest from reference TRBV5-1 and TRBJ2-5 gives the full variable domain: KAGVTQTPRYLIKTRGQQVTLSCSPISGHRSVSWYQQTPGQGLQFLFEYFSETQRNKGNFPGRFSGRQFSNSRSEMNVSTLELGDSALYLCASSSIRANEETQYFGPGTRLLVL.

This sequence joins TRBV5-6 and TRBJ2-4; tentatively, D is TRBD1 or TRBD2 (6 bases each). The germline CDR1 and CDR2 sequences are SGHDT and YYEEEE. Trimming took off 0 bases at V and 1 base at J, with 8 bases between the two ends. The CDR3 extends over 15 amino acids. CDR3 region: CASSLVGGAKNIQYF. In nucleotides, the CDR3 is TGTGCCAGCAGCTTGGTAGGGGGGGCCAAAAACATTCAGTACTTC.

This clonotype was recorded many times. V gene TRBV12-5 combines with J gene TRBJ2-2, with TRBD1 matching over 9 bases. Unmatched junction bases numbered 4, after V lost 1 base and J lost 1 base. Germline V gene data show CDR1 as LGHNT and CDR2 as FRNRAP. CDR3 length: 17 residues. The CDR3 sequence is CASGLDWTGVNTGELFF. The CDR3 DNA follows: TGTGCTAGTGGTTTGGATTGGACAGGGGTGAACACCGGGGAGCTGTTTTTT.

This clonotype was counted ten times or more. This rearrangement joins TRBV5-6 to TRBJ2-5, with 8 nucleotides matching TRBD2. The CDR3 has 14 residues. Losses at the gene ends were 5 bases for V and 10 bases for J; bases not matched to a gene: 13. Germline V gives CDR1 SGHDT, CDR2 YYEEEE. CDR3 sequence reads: CASRPGTRSRSQYF. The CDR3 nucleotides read TGTGCCAGCAGACCCGGGACTAGGTCCCGCAGCCAGTACTTC.

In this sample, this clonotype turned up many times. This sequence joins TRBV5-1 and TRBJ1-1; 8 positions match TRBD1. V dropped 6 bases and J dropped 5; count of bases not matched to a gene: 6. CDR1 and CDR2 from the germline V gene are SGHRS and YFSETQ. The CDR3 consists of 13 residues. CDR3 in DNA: TGCGCCAGCACGGACAGGGTGGAGACTGAAGCTTTCTTT. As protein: CASTDRVETEAFF.

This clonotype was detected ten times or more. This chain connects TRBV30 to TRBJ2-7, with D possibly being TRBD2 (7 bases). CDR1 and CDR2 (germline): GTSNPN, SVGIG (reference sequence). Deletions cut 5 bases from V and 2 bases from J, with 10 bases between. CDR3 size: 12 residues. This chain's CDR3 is CAWGGGPYEQYF. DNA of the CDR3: TGTGCCTGGGGGGGGGGCCCCTACGAGCAGTACTTC.

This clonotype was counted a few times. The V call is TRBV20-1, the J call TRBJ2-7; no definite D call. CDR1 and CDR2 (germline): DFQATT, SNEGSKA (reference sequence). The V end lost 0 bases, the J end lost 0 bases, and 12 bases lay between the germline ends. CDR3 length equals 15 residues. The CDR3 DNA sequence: TGCAGTGCTAGAGATCTATGGTCCCACTCCTACGAGCAGTACTTC. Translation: CSARDLWSHSYEQYF.

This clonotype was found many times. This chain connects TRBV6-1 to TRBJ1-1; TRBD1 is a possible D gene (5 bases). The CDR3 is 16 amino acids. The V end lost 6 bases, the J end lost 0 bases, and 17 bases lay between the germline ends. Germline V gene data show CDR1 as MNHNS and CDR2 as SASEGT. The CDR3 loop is CASRTQGFRMNTEAFF. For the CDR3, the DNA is TGTGCCAGCAGAACCCAGGGATTCAGGATGAACACTGAAGCTTTCTTT.

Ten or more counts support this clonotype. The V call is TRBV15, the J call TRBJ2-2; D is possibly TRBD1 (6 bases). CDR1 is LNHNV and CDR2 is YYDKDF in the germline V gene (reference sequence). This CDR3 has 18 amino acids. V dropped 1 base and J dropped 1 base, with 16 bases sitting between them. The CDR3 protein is CATSRVRGGSLNTGELFF. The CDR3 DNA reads TGTGCCACCAGCAGAGTTCGAGGGGGTTCCTTGAACACCGGGGAGCTGTTTTTT.

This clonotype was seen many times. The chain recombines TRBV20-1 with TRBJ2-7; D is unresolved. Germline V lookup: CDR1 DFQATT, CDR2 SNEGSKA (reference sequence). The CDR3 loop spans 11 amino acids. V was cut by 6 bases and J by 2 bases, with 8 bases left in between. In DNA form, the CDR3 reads TGCAGTGCACGCGCTACCTACGAGCAGTACTTC. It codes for CSARATYEQYF.